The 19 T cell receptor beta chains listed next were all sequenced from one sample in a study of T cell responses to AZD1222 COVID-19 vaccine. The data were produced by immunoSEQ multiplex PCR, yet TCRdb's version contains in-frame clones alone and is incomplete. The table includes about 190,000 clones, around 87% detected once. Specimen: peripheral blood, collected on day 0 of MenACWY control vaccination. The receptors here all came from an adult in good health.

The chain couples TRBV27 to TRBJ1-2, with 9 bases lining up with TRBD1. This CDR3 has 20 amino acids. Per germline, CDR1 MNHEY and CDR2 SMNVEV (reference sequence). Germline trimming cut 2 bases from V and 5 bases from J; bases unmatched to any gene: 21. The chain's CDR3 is CASSLRGDRAGPANYYGYTF. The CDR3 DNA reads TGTGCCAGCAGTTTAAGGGGGGACAGGGCGGGCCCAGCTAACTATTATGGCTACACCTTC.

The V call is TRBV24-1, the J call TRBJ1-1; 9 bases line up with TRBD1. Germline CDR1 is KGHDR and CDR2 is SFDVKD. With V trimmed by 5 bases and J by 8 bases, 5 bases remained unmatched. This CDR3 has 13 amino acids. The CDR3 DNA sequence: TGTGCCACCAGTGGCCCGGACAGGGGAGAAGCTTTCTTT. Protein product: CATSGPDRGEAFF.

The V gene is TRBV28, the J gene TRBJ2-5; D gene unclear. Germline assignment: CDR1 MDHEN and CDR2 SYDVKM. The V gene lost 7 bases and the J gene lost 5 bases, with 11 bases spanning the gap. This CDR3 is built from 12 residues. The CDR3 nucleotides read TGTGCCAGCACCGGGCTCGGGGAGACCCAGTACTTC. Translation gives CASTGLGETQYF. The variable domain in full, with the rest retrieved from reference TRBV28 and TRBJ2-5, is DVKVTQSSRYLVKRTGEKVFLECVQDMDHENMFWYRQDPGLGLRLIYFSYDVKMKEKGDIPEGYSVSREKKERFSLILESASTNQTSMYLCASTGLGETQYFGPGTRLLVL.

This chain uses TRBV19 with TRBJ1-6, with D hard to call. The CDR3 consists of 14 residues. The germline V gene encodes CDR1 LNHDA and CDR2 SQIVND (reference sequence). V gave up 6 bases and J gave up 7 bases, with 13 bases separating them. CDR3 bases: TGTGCCAGTAGCCCTACTTCGAGGAATTCACCCCTCCACTTT. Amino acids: CASSPTSRNSPLHF.

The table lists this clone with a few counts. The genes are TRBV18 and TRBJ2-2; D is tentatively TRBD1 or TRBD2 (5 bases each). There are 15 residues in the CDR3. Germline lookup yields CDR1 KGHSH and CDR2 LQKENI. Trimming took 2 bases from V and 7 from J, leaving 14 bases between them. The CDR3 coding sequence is TGTGCCAGCTCACCAGGGGGTAGGTGGGGCGGGGAGCTGTTTTTT. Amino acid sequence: CASSPGGRWGGELFF.

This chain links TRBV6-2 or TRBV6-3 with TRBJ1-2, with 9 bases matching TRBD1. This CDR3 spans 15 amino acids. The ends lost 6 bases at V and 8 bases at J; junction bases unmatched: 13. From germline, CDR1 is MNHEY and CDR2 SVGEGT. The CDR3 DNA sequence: TGTGCCAGCAGCGAAACTCCGGGACAGGGCGAGGGCTACACCTTC. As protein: CASSETPGQGEGYTF.

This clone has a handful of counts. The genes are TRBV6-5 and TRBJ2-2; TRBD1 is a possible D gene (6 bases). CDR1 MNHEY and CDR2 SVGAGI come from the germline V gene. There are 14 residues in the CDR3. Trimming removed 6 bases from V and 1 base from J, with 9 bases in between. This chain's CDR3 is CASSGQLNTGELFF. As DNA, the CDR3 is TGTGCCAGCAGCGGACAGCTGAACACCGGGGAGCTGTTTTTT.

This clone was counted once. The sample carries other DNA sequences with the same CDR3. This CDR3 reads CASSLPAAETQYF. DNA for the CDR3: TGTGCCAGCAGTTTACCAGCCGCAGAGACCCAGTACTTC. The V gene is TRBV28, the J gene TRBJ2-5; D unresolved. CDR3 length: 13 residues. Germline CDR1 and CDR2: MDHEN and SYDVKM. Trimming removed 2 bases at V and 4 bases at J, with 8 bases between.

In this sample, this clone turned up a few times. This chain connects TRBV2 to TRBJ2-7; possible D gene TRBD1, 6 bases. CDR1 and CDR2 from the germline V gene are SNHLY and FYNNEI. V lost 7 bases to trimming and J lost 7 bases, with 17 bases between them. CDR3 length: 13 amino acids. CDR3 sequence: CASTAAGAGEQYF. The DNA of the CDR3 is TGTGCCAGCACCGCCGCAGGGGCTGGGGAGCAGTACTTC.

The CDR3 loop is CAISEDRLYSEKLFF. CDR3 in DNA: TGTGCCATCAGTGAGGACAGGCTGTATTCGGAAAAACTGTTTTTT. The rearrangement joins TRBV10-3 to TRBJ1-4; tentative D call: TRBD1 (6 bases). The germline V and J ends were trimmed by 2 bases and 8 bases, with 15 bases remaining between them. The CDR3 runs 15 residues. Germline V CDR1 and CDR2: ENHRY, SYGVKD.

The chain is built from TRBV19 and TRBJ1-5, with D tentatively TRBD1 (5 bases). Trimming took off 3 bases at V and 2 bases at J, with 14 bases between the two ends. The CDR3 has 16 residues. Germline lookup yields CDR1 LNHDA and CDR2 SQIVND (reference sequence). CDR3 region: CASSILGVRGNQPQHF. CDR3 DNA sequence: TGTGCCAGTAGTATTTTGGGGGTGAGGGGCAATCAGCCCCAGCATTTT.

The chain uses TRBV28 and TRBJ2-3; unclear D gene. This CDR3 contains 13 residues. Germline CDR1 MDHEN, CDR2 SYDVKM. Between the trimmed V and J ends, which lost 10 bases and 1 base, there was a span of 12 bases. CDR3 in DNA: TGTGCCACTAAAATGTGGCGCACAGATACGCAGTATTTT. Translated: CATKMWRTDTQYF.

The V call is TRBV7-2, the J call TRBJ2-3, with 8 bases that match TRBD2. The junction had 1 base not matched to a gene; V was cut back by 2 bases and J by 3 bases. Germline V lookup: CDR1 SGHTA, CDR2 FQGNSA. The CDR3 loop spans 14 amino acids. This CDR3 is CASSLKRGTDTQYF. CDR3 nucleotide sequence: TGTGCCAGCAGCTTAAAGCGGGGGACAGATACGCAGTATTTT. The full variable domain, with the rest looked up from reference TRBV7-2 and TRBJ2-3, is GAGVSQSPSNKVTEKGKDVELRCDPISGHTALYWYRQSLGQGLEFLIYFQGNSAPDKSGLPSDRFSAERTGGSVSTLTIQRTQQEDSAVYLCASSLKRGTDTQYFGPGTRLTVL.

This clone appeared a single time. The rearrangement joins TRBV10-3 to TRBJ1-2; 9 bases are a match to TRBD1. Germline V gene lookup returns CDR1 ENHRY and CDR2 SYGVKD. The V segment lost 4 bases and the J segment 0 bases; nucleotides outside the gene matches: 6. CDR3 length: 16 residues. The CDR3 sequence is CAISGLGQGPNYGYTF. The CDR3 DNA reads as TGTGCCATCAGTGGGCTGGGACAGGGCCCTAACTATGGCTACACCTTC.

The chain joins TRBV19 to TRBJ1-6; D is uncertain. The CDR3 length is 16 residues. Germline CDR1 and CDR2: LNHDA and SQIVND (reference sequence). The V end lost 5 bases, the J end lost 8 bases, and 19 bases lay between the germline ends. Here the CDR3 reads CASSLSGEGAHSPLHF. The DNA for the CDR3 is TGTGCCAGTAGTTTATCGGGAGAGGGAGCGCATTCACCCCTCCACTTT.

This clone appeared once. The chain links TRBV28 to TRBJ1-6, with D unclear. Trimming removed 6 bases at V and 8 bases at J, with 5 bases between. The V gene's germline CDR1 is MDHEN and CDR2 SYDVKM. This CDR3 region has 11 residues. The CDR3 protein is CASSFDSPLHF. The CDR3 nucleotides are TGTGCCAGCAGCTTCGATTCACCCCTCCACTTT.

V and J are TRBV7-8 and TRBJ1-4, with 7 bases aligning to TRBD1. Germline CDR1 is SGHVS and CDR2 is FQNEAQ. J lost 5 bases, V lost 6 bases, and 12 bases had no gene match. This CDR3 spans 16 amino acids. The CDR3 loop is CASRLTAGTVNEKLFF. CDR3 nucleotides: TGTGCCAGCAGATTAACCGCCGGGACAGTCAATGAAAAACTGTTTTTT. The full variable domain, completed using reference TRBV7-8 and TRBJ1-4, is GAGVSQSPRYKVAKRGQDVALRCDPISGHVSLFWYQQALGQGPEFLTYFQNEAQLDKSGLPSDRFFAERPEGSVSTLKIQRTQQEDSAVYLCASRLTAGTVNEKLFFGSGTQLSVL.

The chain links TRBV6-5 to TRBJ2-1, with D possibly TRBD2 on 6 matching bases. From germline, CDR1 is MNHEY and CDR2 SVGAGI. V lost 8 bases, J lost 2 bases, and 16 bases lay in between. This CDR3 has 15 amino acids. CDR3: CASQPGTVAYNEQFF. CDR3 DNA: TGTGCCAGCCAACCTGGGACTGTTGCCTACAATGAGCAGTTCTTC.

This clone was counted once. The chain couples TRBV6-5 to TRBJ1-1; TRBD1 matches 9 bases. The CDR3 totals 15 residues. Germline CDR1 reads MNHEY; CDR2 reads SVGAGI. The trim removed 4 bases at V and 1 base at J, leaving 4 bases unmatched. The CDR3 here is CASSSQGAGNTEAFF. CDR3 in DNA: TGTGCCAGCAGTTCACAGGGGGCGGGGAACACTGAAGCTTTCTTT.